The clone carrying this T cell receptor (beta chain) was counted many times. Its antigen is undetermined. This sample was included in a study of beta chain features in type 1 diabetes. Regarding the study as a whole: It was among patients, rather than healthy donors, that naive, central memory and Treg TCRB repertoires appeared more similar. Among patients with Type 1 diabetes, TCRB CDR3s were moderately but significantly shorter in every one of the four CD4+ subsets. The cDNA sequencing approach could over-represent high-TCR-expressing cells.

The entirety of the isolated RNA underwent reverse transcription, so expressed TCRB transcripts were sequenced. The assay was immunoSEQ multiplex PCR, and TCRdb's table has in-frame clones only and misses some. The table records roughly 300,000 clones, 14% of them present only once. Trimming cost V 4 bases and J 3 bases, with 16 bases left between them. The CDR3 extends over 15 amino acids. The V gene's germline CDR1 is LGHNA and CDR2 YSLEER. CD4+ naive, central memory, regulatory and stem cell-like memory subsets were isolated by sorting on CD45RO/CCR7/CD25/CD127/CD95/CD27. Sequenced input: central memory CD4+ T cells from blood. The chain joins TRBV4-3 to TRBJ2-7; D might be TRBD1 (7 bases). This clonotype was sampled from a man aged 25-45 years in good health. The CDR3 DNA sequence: TGCGCCAGCAGCCTTCACAGGGGAGGACGCTACGAGCAGTACTTC. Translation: CASSLHRGGRYEQYF.